A single sample gave rise to the 12 T cell receptor beta chains below, sequenced in a study of Ad26.COV2.S vaccination and SARS-CoV-2 variants. Treatment denoted: some 19 received Ad26.COV2.S at low or high dose, single or two shots; several received placebo; per-sample allocation not given. Samples analyzed were those drawn on day 63 after the first vaccine or placebo injection. Produced via immunoSEQ multiplex PCR; TCRdb's table is partial and in-frame only. The table lists around 300,000 clones, roughly 90% of them singletons. Here the sequenced sample was peripheral blood, taken in a trial of Ad26.COV2.S vaccine versus placebo. The source of these receptors is a person between 18 and 65 years old who received the Ad26.COV2.S COVID-19 vaccine or a placebo.

The J gene is TRBJ2-7, the V gene TRBV27, with D possibly called TRBD1 or TRBD2 (5 bases each). The CDR3 sequence is 14 residues long. The V gene lost 8 bases and the J gene lost 0 bases, with 14 bases spanning the gap. Germline V gene data show CDR1 as MNHEY and CDR2 as SMNVEV (reference sequence). CDR3 DNA sequence: TGTGCCAGCCGGCCCTGGGACCTCTCCTACGAGCAGTACTTC. Its translation is CASRPWDLSYEQYF.

The gene calls are TRBV19 and TRBJ2-2; perhaps D is TRBD1 or TRBD2 (5 bases each). The CDR3 contains 14 residues. V was cut by 6 bases and J by 4 bases, with 12 bases left in between. Germline V gene lookup returns CDR1 LNHDA and CDR2 SQIVND (reference sequence). The DNA of the CDR3 is TGTGCCAGTAGACCGGGGCTAGGCACCGGGGAGCTGTTTTTT. Encoded protein: CASRPGLGTGELFF. Combining the CDR3 with reference TRBV19 and TRBJ2-2 gives the whole variable domain DGGITQSPKYLFRKEGQNVTLSCEQNLNHDAMYWYRQDPGQGLRLIYYSQIVNDFQKGDIAEGYSVSREKKESFPLTVTSAQKNPTAFYLCASRPGLGTGELFFGEGSRLTVL.

CDR3 coding DNA: TGCGCCAGCAGCTTGTACACTACCTACGAGCAGTACTTC. It specifies CASSLYTTYEQYF. The chain has TRBV5-1 and TRBJ2-7; D gene uncertain. This CDR3 has 13 residues. The germline V gene encodes CDR1 SGHRS and CDR2 YFSETQ. V was clipped by 1 base and J by 2 bases, with 7 bases between them.

The V gene is TRBV5-8, the J gene TRBJ2-7; 10 bases line up with TRBD1. The length of the CDR3 is 15 residues. V was pared by 4 bases and J by 6 bases, with 10 bases of the junction left unmatched. Germline CDR1 SGHTS, CDR2 YDEGEE. The CDR3 DNA is TGTGCCAGCAGCCCCGGGACAGGGGCAGCCTCCGAGCAGTACTTC. Translated, it gives CASSPGTGAASEQYF.

The genes are TRBV5-4 and TRBJ2-3; D unresolved. Trimming took 5 bases from V and 6 from J, leaving 19 bases between them. Germline CDR1 SGHNT, CDR2 YYREEE (reference sequence). This CDR3 region has 15 residues. The CDR3 DNA follows: TGTGCCAGCAGTCGTGCCTCTCCCTTGGGCGATACGCAGTATTTT. Translating gives CASSRASPLGDTQYF.

The chain employs TRBV5-6 and TRBJ1-3; D remains ambiguous. V was cut by 8 bases and J by 3 bases, with 0 bases left in between. This CDR3 is 9 amino acids long. Looked up from germline, CDR1 is SGHDT and CDR2 is YYEEEE. CDR3 amino acids: CASGNTIYF. In DNA form, the CDR3 reads TGTGCCAGTGGAAACACCATATATTTT.

The V call is TRBV2, the J call TRBJ2-3; 8 positions agree with TRBD2. The germline V gene encodes CDR1 SNHLY and CDR2 FYNNEI. The ends lost 10 bases at V and 2 bases at J; junction bases unmatched: 14. This CDR3 has 16 residues. The CDR3 region has the DNA TGTGCCACCCTCCAGGTCCTAGCGGGCCCCACAGATACGCAGTATTTT. Translation gives CATLQVLAGPTDTQYF.

The genes are TRBV3-1 (or the pseudogene TRBV3-2) and TRBJ2-1, with TRBD2 identical over 9 bases. The length of the CDR3 is 16 residues. From germline, CDR1 is LGHDT and CDR2 YNNKEL (reference sequence). J gave up 6 bases and V 1 base, and 7 bases lay outside the gene matches. The CDR3 region has the DNA TGTGCCAGCAGCCAAGGGGTTAGCGGGAGCACCAATGAGCAGTTCTTC. This translates into CASSQGVSGSTNEQFF.

The chain combines TRBV3-1 (or the pseudogene TRBV3-2) with TRBJ1-5; maybe TRBD1 (5 bases). Germline CDR1 is LGHDT and CDR2 is YNNKEL (reference sequence). Trimming stripped 2 bases from V and 4 bases from J, with 9 bases between. This CDR3 has 14 amino acids. CDR3 nucleotide sequence: TGTGCCAGCAGCCAATCAGGGCTGAATCAGCCCCAGCATTTT. This translates into CASSQSGLNQPQHF.

V and J are TRBV6-5 and TRBJ2-7; possible D gene TRBD2, 6 bases. Germline loops: CDR1 MNHEY, CDR2 SVGAGI. V was clipped by 6 bases and J by 1 base, with 13 bases between them. CDR3 length equals 14 residues. As DNA, the CDR3 is TGTGCCAGCAGCCTACTGACTAGTTCCTACGAGCAGTACGTC. Its translation: CASSLLTSSYEQYV.

The V and J genes are TRBV2 and TRBJ1-4, with TRBD1 as a possible D gene (5 bases). CDR3 length equals 14 residues. Germline values: CDR1 SNHLY, CDR2 FYNNEI. V lost 6 bases, J lost 7 bases, and 15 bases lay in between. This CDR3 reads CASRRGSGGEKLFF. The CDR3, as DNA: TGTGCCAGCAGGAGAGGGAGCGGGGGTGAAAAACTGTTTTTT.

The rearrangement joins TRBV18 to TRBJ1-3, with a tentative D call TRBD1 (5 bases). The CDR3 is made up of 15 amino acids. CDR1 is KGHSH and CDR2 is LQKENI in the germline V gene. V lost 4 bases to trimming and J lost 0 bases, with 10 bases between them. CDR3 residues: CASSQPTVSGNTIYF. The CDR3 coding sequence is TGTGCCAGCTCACAACCGACAGTCTCTGGAAACACCATATATTTT.